This T cell receptor (beta chain) was recovered during a study of a mutant IDH1 vaccine in newly diagnosed glioma. Study summary: The initiation of vaccination occurred 4-6 weeks after radiotherapy alone, or with temozolomide cycles. Mean patient age was around 40 years; 62.5% were male and about 40% female. Patients previously underwent radiotherapy, temozolomide, or both, and most underwent both.

The V and J ends lost 7 bases and 0 bases respectively, with 10 bases between them. The CDR3 extends over 13 amino acids. Germline assignment: CDR1 MNHNY and CDR2 SVGAGI (reference sequence). Specified time point: week 35, safety follow-up. A 20-mer mutant IDH1 peptide at 300 ug was injected subcutaneously with topical imiquimod. General study points: A vaccine-induced immune response developed in 93.3% of the patients.

TCRdb's table, derived via immunoSEQ multiplex PCR, lists solely in-frame clones and lacks some. Of around 41,000 clones in the sample, approximately 90% were seen once. Worth noting for this clone: Its antigen is currently unknown.

This receptor was obtained from a man aged 35-49 years with glioma. This chain links TRBV6-6 with TRBJ2-7; D remains unclear. The input for sequencing was PBMCs, taken from a glioma patient whose treatment included an IDH1 peptide vaccine. CDR3 in DNA: TGTGCCAGCACCCTAGAGAGCTCCTACGAGCAGTACTTC. The encoded protein is CASTLESSYEQYF.